Listed below are T cell receptor beta chains from one sample, sequenced in a study of cytomegalovirus exposure and HLA in healthy donors. Clones were sequenced by immunoSEQ multiplex PCR, and TCRdb holds only the in-frame ones, with some missing. The sample includes 90,000 to 140,000 clones, over 70% of them seen just once. Sequences were obtained from PBMCs. Receptors were obtained from a male donor in good health and CMV-seronegative. Each CDR3 is given with its conserved first and last residue. A D gene is named only where the DNA matches it firmly. Clone size is stated in some rows and not others, as once, few, many or a class when expanded.

size | J | V | D | DNA | CDR3
- | TRBJ2-1 | TRBV7-2 | - | TGTGCCAGCACCCCATCCCCAGGCTACCGGGGGGAGCAGTTCTTC | CASTPSPGYRGEQFF
once | TRBJ1-4 | TRBV2 | - | TGTGCCAGCAGTGGAAGGGGTAATGAAAAACTGTTTTTT | CASSGRGNEKLFF
- | TRBJ2-4 | TRBV14 | TRBD2 | TGTGCCAGCAGCCAAGGGGAGGGGCTCCTAGCCAAAAACATTCAGTACTTC | CASSQGEGLLAKNIQYF
- | TRBJ2-2 | TRBV27 | TRBD1 | TGTGCCAGCAGTTTTGGGCAGGGGGCGACCGGGGAGCTGTTTTTT | CASSFGQGATGELFF
- | TRBJ2-2 | TRBV21-1 | - | TGTGCCAGCAGCAAACGGGGGAGCGGGAAGGCCGGGGAGCTGTTTTTT | CASSKRGSGKAGELFF
once | TRBJ1-3 | TRBV11-3 | - | TGTGCCAGCAGCTTAGGACTGGTGCCGGCCTACTCTGGAAACACCATATATTTT | CASSLGLVPAYSGNTIYF
- | TRBJ1-1 | TRBV7-3 | TRBD1 | TGTGCCAGCAGCCCGGGTCGACAGGGGGCTGGCACTGAAGCTTTCTTT | CASSPGRQGAGTEAFF
- | TRBJ2-5 | TRBV6-1 | TRBD2 | TGTGCCAGCAGTGAGGGGGGGACTAAGGAGACCCAGTACTTC | CASSEGGTKETQYF
once | TRBJ1-1 | TRBV14 | - | TGTGCCAGCAGCCAGCTAGCGGGGATGAACACTGAAGCTTTCTTT | CASSQLAGMNTEAFF
- | TRBJ2-2 | TRBV25-1 | - | TGTGCCAGTCAAGTGAGGGGGGAGGGAAACACCGGGGAGCTGTTTTTT | CASQVRGEGNTGELFF
- | TRBJ2-3 | TRBV29-1 | - | TGCAGCGCAATGACTAGGTGGTTCCCAGATACGCAGTATTTT | CSAMTRWFPDTQYF
- | TRBJ2-7 | TRBV21-1 | - | TGTGCCAGCAGCATGGGACTAGCGGAACCGAGGGGGATACGCGGCGAGCAGTACTTC | CASSMGLAEPRGIRGEQYF
once | TRBJ2-7 | TRBV11-2 | - | TGTGCCAGCAGCTTCCCCCAGCGGTACGAGCAGTACTTC | CASSFPQRYEQYF
- | TRBJ2-1 | TRBV7-3 | TRBD2 | TGTGCCAGCAGCACCACTAGCGGGAGTGGAGACAATGAGCAGTTCTTC | CASSTTSGSGDNEQFF
- | TRBJ2-7 | TRBV5-8 | TRBD2 | TGTGCCAGCAGCGTCCGGGGTCTAGCGGCCTCCTACGAGCAGTACTTC | CASSVRGLAASYEQYF
- | TRBJ2-5 | TRBV9 | TRBD1 | TGTGCCAGCAGCGTAGGAGGGGGCGGCGAGACCCAGTACTTC | CASSVGGGGETQYF
- | TRBJ2-1 | TRBV7-2 | - | TGTGCCAGCAGCCCACAGTCCGAAGAGCAGTTCTTC | CASSPQSEEQFF
- | TRBJ2-3 | TRBV29-1 | TRBD2 | TGCAGCGTTTCAGGGGTGACTAGCGGGGGCACAGATACGCAGTATTTT | CSVSGVTSGGTDTQYF
- | TRBJ1-3 | TRBV19 | TRBD1 | TGTGCCAGTAGTATAGATCGGAGGGACAGGGGACTCTCTGGAAACACCATATATTTT | CASSIDRRDRGLSGNTIYF
- | TRBJ2-7 | TRBV10-3 | TRBD2 | TGTGCCATCAGTGGGACTAGCGGGAGATCCGAGCAGTACTTC | CAISGTSGRSEQYF
- | TRBJ1-1 | TRBV18 | TRBD1 | TGTGCCAGCTCACCGGACAGGGGGCGTATTACTGAAGCTTTCTTT | CASSPDRGRITEAFF
- | TRBJ2-1 | TRBV15 | - | TGTGCCACCAGCAGAGATAGGTTCGCCGGAGAGTTCTTC | CATSRDRFAGEFF
- | TRBJ2-7 | TRBV5-1 | - | TGCGCCAGCAGCTTTGGGGGAGGCTACGAGCAGTACTTC | CASSFGGGYEQYF
few | TRBJ2-7 | TRBV30 | - | TGTGCCTGGAGTGTCGGCGCCTCTGAGGGCGAGCAGTACTTC | CAWSVGASEGEQYF
few | TRBJ1-2 | TRBV29-1 | TRBD1 | TGCAGCGTTGCCGGGACAGGGGTTGAGTATGGCTACACCTTC | CSVAGTGVEYGYTF
- | TRBJ2-5 | TRBV10-3 | TRBD1 | TGTGCCATCAACCCGGGACAGGGGGCGTCAGAGACCCAGTACTTC | CAINPGQGASETQYF
- | TRBJ1-1 | TRBV5-1 | TRBD1 | TGCGCCAGCCGAGCAGGGGGCTCGAACACTGAAGCTTTCTTT | CASRAGGSNTEAFF
once | TRBJ2-5 | TRBV5-1 | - | TGCGCCAGCAGGGATGGGGGGACAGCGACCCAGTACTTC | CASRDGGTATQYF
- | TRBJ1-1 | TRBV5-1 | TRBD1 | TGCGCCAGCAGCTTGCAACCGGGACAGGGGGCGGACACTGAAGCTTTCTTT | CASSLQPGQGADTEAFF
- | TRBJ2-2 | TRBV9 | - | TGTGCCAGCAGCGTAGTGGGAGCGAACACCGGGGAGCTGTTTTTT | CASSVVGANTGELFF
- | TRBJ1-5 | TRBV7-8 | TRBD1 | TGTGCCAGCAGCTTAGGGACAGGGCGATCGTCTCAGCCCCAGCATTTT | CASSLGTGRSSQPQHF
- | TRBJ1-5 | TRBV6-1 | TRBD1 | TGTGCCAGCAGTTGGACAGGGGGTCAGCCCCAGCATTTT | CASSWTGGQPQHF
- | TRBJ1-2 | TRBV6-1 | - | TGTGCCAGCAGGGCCGGGGGGAAGGACGGCTACACCTTC | CASRAGGKDGYTF
- | TRBJ2-1 | TRBV4-1 | TRBD2 | TGCGCCAGCAGCCAGGGGAGGGTCTACAATGAGCAGTTCTTC | CASSQGRVYNEQFF
- | TRBJ2-5 | TRBV27 | - | TGTGCCAGCAGTTCACTAGTTGGGCAAGAGACCCAGTACTTC | CASSSLVGQETQYF
- | TRBJ2-5 | TRBV14 | TRBD1 | TGTGCCAGCAGCCAAGGACAGGGTTGGGGTGAGACCCAGTACTTC | CASSQGQGWGETQYF
- | TRBJ2-1 | TRBV7-9 | - | TGTGCCAGCAGCTTAGGGGGGGGGCTCTCCTACAATGAGCAGTTCTTC | CASSLGGGLSYNEQFF
- | TRBJ1-3 | TRBV5-1 | TRBD1 | TGCGCCAGCAGCTTAACGGGACAGGGGGAGGACACCATATATTTT | CASSLTGQGEDTIYF
- | TRBJ2-7 | TRBV7-2 | TRBD1 | TGTGCCAGCAGGTCCACAGGGGCCGAGCAGTACTTC | CASRSTGAEQYF
- | TRBJ1-2 | TRBV27 | TRBD1 | TGTGCCAGCAGATCACGAGCCGGGACAGGGCATGGCTACACCTTC | CASRSRAGTGHGYTF
- | TRBJ2-7 | TRBV6-5 | TRBD2 | TGTGCCAGCAGTTACGGCGGGAGCGGATCCGAGCAGTACTTC | CASSYGGSGSEQYF
few | TRBJ1-1 | TRBV4-3 | - | TGCGCCAGCAGCCAAGATCATTGGGGGCAAATCGAGAACACTGAAGCTTTCTTT | CASSQDHWGQIENTEAFF
- | TRBJ2-7 | TRBV28 | TRBD1 | TGTGCCAGCAGTCCCTTACGGACAGGCTTCTCCTACGAGCAGTACTTC | CASSPLRTGFSYEQYF
- | TRBJ2-7 | TRBV6-1 | TRBD2 | TGTGCCAGCAGTGGGGCTAGCGGGTACGAGCAGTACTTC | CASSGASGYEQYF
- | TRBJ2-7 | TRBV9 | TRBD2 | TGTGCCAGCAGCCCACGACTAGCGGGATCGGGCGAGCAGTACTTC | CASSPRLAGSGEQYF
once | TRBJ2-1 | TRBV2 | TRBD2 | TGTGCCAGCAGTCGGAGACTAGCGGCGACTTACAATGAGCAGTTCTTC | CASSRRLAATYNEQFF
- | TRBJ2-7 | TRBV6-1 | - | TGTGCCAGCAGTGAGACAGCCCAAGTGAGGTTC | CASSETAQVRF
- | TRBJ1-5 | TRBV6-5 | - | TGTGCCAGCAGTTACTCTTTAGGGGATCAGCCCCAGCATTTT | CASSYSLGDQPQHF
few | TRBJ2-7 | TRBV10-3 | TRBD2 | TGTGCCAGCAGTGACGGGGCGGGAGGTCAGAGCGAGCAGTACTTC | CASSDGAGGQSEQYF
- | TRBJ2-3 | TRBV5-4 | TRBD2 | TGTGCCAGCAGCTTGGCTGGGCTAGCGGGAGAGGGCACAGATACGCAGTATTTT | CASSLAGLAGEGTDTQYF
- | TRBJ2-5 | TRBV6-1 | - | TGTGCCAGCAGCGCAGACAGGAGCAAAGAGACCCAGTACTTC | CASSADRSKETQYF
- | TRBJ2-4 | TRBV28 | - | TGTGCCAGCAGTTCCTCGACAGGCTTAGCCAAAAACATTCAGTACTTC | CASSSSTGLAKNIQYF
- | TRBJ2-7 | TRBV11-1 | TRBD1 | TGTGCCAGCAGGTCGGGACAGGCCAACGGATACGAGCAGTACTTC | CASRSGQANGYEQYF
- | TRBJ1-3 | TRBV9 | - | TGTGCCAGCAGCGTAGTGACAGGAAACACCATATATTTT | CASSVVTGNTIYF
- | TRBJ2-3 | TRBV11-3 | TRBD1 | TGTGCCAGCAGCTTAGTCACAGGGGGCGGAGATACGCAGTATTTT | CASSLVTGGGDTQYF
- | TRBJ2-3 | TRBV12-5 | - | TGTGCTAGTGGTTTAAGTGAGACAGATACGCAGTATTTT | CASGLSETDTQYF
- | TRBJ1-2 | TRBV27 | TRBD1 | TGTGCCAGCAGTGGACAGGGAGACTATGGCTACACCTTC | CASSGQGDYGYTF
- | TRBJ2-7 | TRBV2 | TRBD1 | TGTGCCAGCAGTGAAAGGACAGGACTCTCCTACGAGCAGTACTTC | CASSERTGLSYEQYF
- | TRBJ1-4 | TRBV23-1 | - | TGCGCCAGCGGCCAAGGAGGGGAAGGAAATGAAAAACTGTTTTTT | CASGQGGEGNEKLFF